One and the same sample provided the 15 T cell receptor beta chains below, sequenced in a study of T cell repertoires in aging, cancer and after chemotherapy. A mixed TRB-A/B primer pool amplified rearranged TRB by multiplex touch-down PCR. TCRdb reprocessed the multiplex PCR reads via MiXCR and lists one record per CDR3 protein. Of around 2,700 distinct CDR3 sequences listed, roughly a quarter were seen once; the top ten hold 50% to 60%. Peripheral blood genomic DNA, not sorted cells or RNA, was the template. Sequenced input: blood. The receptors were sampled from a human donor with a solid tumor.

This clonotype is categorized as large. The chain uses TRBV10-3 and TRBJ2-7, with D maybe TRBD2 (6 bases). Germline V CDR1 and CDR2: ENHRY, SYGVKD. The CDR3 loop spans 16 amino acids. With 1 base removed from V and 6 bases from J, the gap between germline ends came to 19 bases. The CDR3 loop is CAISEFLFIASAEQYF. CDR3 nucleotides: TGTGCCATCAGTGAGTTCTTGTTTATTGCTAGCGCCGAGCAGTACTTC.

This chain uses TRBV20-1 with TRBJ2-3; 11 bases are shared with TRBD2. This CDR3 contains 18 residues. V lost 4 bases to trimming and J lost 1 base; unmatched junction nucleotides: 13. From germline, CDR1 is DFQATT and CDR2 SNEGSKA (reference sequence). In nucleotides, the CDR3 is TGCAGTGCTAAATACGGGCTAGCGGGGGGTCGGGGCACAGATACGCAGTATTTT. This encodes CSAKYGLAGGRGTDTQYF.

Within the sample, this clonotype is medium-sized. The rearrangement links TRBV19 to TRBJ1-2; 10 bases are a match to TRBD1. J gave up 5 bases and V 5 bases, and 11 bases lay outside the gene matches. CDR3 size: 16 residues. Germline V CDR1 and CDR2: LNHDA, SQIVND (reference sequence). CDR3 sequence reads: CASSARFGTGDYGYTF. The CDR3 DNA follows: TGTGCCAGTAGTGCCCGGTTTGGGACAGGGGATTATGGCTACACCTTC.

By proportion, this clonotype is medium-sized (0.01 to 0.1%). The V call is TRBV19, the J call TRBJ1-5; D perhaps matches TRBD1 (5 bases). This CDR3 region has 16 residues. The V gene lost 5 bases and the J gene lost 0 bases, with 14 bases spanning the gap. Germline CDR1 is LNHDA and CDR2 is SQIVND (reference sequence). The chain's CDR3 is CASSEGTSNSNQPQHF. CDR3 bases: TGTGCCAGTAGTGAAGGGACTTCGAATAGCAATCAGCCCCAGCATTTT. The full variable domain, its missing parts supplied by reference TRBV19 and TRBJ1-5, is DGGITQSPKYLFRKEGQNVTLSCEQNLNHDAMYWYRQDPGQGLRLIYYSQIVNDFQKGDIAEGYSVSREKKESFPLTVTSAQKNPTAFYLCASSEGTSNSNQPQHFGDGTRLSIL.

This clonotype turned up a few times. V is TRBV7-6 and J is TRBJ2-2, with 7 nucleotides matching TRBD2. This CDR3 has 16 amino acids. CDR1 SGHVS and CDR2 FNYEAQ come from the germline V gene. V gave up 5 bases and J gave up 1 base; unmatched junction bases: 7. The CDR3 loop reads CASSGSREGNTGELFF. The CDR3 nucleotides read TGTGCCAGCAGCGGTAGCAGGGAGGGGAACACCGGGGAGCTGTTTTTT.

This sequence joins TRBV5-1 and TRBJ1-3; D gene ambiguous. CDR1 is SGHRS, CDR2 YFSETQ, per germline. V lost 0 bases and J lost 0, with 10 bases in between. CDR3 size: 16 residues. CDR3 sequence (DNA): TGCGCCAGCAGCTTGGGACTCATGCTCTCTGGAAACACCATATATTTT. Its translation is CASSLGLMLSGNTIYF. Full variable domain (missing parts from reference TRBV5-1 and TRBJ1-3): KAGVTQTPRYLIKTRGQQVTLSCSPISGHRSVSWYQQTPGQGLQFLFEYFSETQRNKGNFPGRFSGRQFSNSRSEMNVSTLELGDSALYLCASSLGLMLSGNTIYFGEGSWLTVV.

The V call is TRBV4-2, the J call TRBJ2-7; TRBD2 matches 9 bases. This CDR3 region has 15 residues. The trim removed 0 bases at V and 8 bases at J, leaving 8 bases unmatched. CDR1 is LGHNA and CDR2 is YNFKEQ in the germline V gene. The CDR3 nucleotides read TGTGCCAGCAGCCAAGATTTGGCTAGCGGGGAAAAGCAGTACTTC. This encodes CASSQDLASGEKQYF.

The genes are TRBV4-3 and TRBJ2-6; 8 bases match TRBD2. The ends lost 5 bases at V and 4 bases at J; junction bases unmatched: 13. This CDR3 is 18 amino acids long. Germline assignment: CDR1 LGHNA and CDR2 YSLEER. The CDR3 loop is CASSVGLAGGLGANVLTF. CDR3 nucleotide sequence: TGCGCCAGCAGCGTTGGACTAGCTGGGGGCTTAGGGGCCAACGTCCTGACTTTC.

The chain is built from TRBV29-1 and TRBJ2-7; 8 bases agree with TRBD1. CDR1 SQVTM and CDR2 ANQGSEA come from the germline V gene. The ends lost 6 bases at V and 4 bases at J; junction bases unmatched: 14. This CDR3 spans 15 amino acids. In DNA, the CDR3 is TGCAGCGTATCCCGGGGCGGACAGGGTGGGTACGAGCAGTACTTC. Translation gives CSVSRGGQGGYEQYF.

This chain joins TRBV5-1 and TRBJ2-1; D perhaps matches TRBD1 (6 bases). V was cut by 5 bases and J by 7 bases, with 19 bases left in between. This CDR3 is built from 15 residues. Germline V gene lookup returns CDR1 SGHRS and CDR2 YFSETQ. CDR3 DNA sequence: TGCGCCAGCAGTCAGGACAGCCTAGTATCTAATGAGCAGTTCTTC. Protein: CASSQDSLVSNEQFF.

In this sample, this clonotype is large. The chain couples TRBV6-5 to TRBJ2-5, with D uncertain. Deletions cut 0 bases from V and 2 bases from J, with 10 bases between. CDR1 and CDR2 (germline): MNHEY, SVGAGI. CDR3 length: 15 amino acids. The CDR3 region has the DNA TGTGCCAGCAGTTACTCTACGTTAGGGCAAGAGACCCAGTACTTC. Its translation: CASSYSTLGQETQYF.

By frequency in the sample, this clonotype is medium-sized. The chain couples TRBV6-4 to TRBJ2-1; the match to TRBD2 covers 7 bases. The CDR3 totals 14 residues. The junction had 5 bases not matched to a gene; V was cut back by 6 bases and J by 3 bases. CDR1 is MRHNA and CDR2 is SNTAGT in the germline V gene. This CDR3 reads CASRREPHYNEQFF. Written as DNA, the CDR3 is TGTGCCAGCAGGCGGGAGCCCCACTACAATGAGCAGTTCTTC.

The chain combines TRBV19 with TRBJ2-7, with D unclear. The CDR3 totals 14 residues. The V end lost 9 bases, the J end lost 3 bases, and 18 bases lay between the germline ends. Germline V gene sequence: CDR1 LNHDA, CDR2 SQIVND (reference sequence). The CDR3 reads CARRHQATNYEQYF. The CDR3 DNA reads TGTGCCAGACGTCATCAGGCGACGAACTACGAGCAGTACTTC.

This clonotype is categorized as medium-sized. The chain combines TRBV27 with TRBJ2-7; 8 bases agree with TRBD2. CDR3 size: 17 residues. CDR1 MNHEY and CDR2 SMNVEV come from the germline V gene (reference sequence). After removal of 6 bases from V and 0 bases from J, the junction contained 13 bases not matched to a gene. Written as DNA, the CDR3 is TGTGCCAGCAGCGAGCGAGCGGGAGCGATGAGCTCCTACGAGCAGTACTTC. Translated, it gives CASSERAGAMSSYEQYF.

The CDR3 nucleotides are TGCAGCGCCAGAGGACAGGGGGTCTACGAGCAGTACTTC. It encodes CSARGQGVYEQYF. J is TRBJ2-7 and V is TRBV29-1, with TRBD1 matching 10 bases. V shed 7 bases and J 3 bases; nucleotides not matched to a gene: 6. This CDR3 contains 13 residues. CDR1 and CDR2 from the germline V gene are SQVTM and ANQGSEA.